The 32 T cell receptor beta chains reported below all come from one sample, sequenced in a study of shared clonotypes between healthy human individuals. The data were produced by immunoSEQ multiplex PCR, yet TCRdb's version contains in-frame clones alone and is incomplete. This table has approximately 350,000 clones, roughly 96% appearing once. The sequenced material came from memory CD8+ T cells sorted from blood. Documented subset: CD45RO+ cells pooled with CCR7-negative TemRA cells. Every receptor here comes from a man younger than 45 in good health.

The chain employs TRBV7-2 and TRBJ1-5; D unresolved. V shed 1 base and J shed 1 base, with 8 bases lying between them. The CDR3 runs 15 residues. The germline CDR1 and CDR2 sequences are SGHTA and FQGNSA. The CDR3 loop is CASSLVGSSNQPQHF. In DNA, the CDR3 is TGTGCCAGCAGCTTAGTAGGGAGCAGCAATCAGCCCCAGCATTTT.

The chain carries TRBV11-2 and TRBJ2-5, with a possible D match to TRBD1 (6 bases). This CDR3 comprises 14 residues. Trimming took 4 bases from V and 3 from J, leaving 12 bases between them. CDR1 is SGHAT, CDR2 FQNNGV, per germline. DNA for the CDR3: TGTGCCAGCAGCTCTGATTACAGGGAAGAGACCCAGTACTTC. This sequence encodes CASSSDYREETQYF.

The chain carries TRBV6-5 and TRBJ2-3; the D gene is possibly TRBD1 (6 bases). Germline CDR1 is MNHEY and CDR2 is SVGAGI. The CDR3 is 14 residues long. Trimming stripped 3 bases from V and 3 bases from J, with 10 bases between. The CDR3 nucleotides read TGTGCCAGCAGTTATATACAGGGTACAGATACGCAGTATTTT. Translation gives CASSYIQGTDTQYF.

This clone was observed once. CDR3 loop: CAVSSGDTQYF. The CDR3 bases are TGTGCCGTCTCCTCCGGCGATACGCAGTATTTT. The chain recombines TRBV11-2 with TRBJ2-3; no reliable D call. CDR3 length: 11 residues. With 11 bases removed from V and 6 bases from J, the gap between germline ends came to 12 bases. In germline, CDR1 is SGHAT, CDR2 FQNNGV. Looking up the rest from reference TRBV11-2 and TRBJ2-3 gives the full variable domain: EAGVAQSPRYKIIEKRQSVAFWCNPISGHATLYWYQQILGQGPKLLIQFQNNGVVDDSQLPKDRFSAERLKGVDSTLKIQPAKLEDSAVYLCAVSSGDTQYFGPGTRLTVL.

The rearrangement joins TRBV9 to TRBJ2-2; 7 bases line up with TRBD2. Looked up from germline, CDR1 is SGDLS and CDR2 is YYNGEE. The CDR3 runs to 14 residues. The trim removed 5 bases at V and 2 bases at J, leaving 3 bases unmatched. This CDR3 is CASSGLGNTGELFF. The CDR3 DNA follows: TGTGCCAGCAGTGGACTAGGAAACACCGGGGAGCTGTTTTTT.

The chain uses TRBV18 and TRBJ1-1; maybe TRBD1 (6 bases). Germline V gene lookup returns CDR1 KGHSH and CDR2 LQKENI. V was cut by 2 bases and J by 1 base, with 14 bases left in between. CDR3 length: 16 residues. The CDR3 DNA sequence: TGTGCCAGCTCACCAAAGGGGGACATCGGGAACACTGAAGCTTTCTTT. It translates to CASSPKGDIGNTEAFF.

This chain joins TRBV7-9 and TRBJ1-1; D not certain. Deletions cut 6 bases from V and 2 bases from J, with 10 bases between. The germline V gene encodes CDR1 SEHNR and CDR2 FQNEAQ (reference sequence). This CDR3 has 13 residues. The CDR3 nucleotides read TGTGCCAGCAGGGGGTGGATAAACACTGAAGCTTTCTTT. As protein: CASRGWINTEAFF.

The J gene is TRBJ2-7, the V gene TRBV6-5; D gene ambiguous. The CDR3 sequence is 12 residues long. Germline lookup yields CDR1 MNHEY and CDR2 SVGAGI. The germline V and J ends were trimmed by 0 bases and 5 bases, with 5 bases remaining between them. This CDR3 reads CASSYSRNEQYF. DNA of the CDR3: TGTGCCAGCAGTTACTCTCGGAACGAGCAGTACTTC.

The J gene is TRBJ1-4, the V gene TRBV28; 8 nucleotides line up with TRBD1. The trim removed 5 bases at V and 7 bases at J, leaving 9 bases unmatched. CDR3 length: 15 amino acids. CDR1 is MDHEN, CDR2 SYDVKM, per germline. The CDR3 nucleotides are TGTGCCAGCAGTCCGGACAGGGACCTTAGTGAAAAACTGTTTTTT. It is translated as CASSPDRDLSEKLFF.

CDR3 nucleotide sequence: TGTGCCAGCAGAGCGCGGGCGAACACTGAAGCTTTCTTT. Translated: CASRARANTEAFF. This rearrangement joins TRBV27 to TRBJ1-1; D is uncertain. V lost 6 bases and J 1 base, leaving 9 bases between the germline ends. The CDR3 is made up of 13 amino acids. The germline V gene has CDR1 MNHEY and CDR2 SMNVEV (reference sequence).

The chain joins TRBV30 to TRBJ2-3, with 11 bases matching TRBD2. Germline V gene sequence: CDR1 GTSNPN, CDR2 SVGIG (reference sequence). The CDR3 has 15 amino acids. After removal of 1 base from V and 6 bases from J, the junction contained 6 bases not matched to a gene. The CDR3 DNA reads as TGTGCCTGGAGTGGACTAGCGGGATATGTTGATACGCAGTATTTT. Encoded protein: CAWSGLAGYVDTQYF.

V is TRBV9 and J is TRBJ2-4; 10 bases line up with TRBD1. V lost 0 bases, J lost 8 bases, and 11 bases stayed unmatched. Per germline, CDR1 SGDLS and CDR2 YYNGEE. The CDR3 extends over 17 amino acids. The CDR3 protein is CASSVAPGQGRGDIQYF. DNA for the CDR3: TGTGCCAGCAGCGTAGCTCCGGGACAGGGGCGGGGAGACATTCAGTACTTC.

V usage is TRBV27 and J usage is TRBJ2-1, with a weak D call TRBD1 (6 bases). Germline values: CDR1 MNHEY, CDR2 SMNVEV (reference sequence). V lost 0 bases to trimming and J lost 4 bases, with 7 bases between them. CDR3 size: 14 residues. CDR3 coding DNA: TGTGCCAGCAGTTTATCGGGACAATACAATGAGCAGTTCTTC. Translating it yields CASSLSGQYNEQFF.

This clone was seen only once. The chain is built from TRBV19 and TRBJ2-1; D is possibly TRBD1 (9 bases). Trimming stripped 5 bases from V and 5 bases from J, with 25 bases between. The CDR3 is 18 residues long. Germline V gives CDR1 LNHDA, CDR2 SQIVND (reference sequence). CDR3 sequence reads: CASSPRGQGLGGDNEQFF. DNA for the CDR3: TGTGCCAGTAGTCCACGGGGACAGGGACTAGGAGGGGACAATGAGCAGTTCTTC.

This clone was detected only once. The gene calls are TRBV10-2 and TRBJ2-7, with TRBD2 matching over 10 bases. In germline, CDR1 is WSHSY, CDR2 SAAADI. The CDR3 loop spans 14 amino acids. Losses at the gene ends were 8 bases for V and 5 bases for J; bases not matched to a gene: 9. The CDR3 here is CASLHLAGVHEQYF. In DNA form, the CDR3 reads TGCGCCAGCCTCCACCTAGCGGGAGTCCACGAGCAGTACTTC.

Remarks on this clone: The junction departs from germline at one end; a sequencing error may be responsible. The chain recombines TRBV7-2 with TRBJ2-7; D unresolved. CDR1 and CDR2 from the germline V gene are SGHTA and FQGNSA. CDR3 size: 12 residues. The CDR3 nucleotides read TGTGCCAGCAGTTTAGTCCACTACGAGCAGTACTTC. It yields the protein CASSLVHYEQYF. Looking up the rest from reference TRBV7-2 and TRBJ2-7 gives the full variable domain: GAGVSQSPSNKVTEKGKDVELRCDPISGHTALYWYRQSLGQGLEFLIYFQGNSAPDKSGLPSDRFSAERTGGSVSTLTIQRTQQEDSAVYLCASSLVHYEQYFGPGTRLTVT.

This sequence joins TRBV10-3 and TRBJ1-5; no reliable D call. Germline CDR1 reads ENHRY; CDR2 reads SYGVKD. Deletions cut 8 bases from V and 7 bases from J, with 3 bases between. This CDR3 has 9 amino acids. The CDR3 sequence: CAIGQPQHF. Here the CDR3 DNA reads TGTGCCATCGGCCAGCCCCAGCATTTT.

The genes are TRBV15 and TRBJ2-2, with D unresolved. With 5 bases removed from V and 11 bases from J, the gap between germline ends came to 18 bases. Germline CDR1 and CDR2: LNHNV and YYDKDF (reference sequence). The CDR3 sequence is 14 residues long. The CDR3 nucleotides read TGTGCCACCAGCCCTAACGAAGGGTCAGGAGAGCTGTTTTTT. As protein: CATSPNEGSGELFF.

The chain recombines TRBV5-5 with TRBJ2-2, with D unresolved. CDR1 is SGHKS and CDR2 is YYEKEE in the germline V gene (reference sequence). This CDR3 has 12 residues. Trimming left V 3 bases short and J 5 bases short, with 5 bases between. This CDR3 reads CASSYHTGELFF. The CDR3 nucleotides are TGTGCCAGCAGCTACCATACCGGGGAGCTGTTTTTT. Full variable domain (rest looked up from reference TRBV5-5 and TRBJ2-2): DAGVTQSPTHLIKTRGQQVTLRCSPISGHKSVSWYQQVLGQGPQFIFQYYEKEERGRGNFPDRFSARQFPNYSSELNVNALLLGDSALYLCASSYHTGELFFGEGSRLTVL.

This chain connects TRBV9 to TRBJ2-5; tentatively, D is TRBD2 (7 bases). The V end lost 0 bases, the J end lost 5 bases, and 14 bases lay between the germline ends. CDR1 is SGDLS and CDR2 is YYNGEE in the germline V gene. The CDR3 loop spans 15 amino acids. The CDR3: CASSVAGGAGETQYF. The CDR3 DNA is TGTGCCAGCAGCGTAGCTGGGGGGGCGGGTGAGACCCAGTACTTC.

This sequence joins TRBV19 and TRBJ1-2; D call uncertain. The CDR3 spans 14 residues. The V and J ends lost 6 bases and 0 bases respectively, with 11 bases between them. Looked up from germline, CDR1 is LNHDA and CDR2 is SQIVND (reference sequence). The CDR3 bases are TGTGCCAGTAGCGAGCCCGGGCCTAACTATGGCTACACCTTC. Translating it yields CASSEPGPNYGYTF.

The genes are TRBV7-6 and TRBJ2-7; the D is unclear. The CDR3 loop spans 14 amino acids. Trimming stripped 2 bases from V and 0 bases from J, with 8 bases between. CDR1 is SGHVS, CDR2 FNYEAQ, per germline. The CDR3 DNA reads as TGTGCCAGCAGCTTAACCCCGAGCTCCTACGAGCAGTACTTC. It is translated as CASSLTPSSYEQYF.

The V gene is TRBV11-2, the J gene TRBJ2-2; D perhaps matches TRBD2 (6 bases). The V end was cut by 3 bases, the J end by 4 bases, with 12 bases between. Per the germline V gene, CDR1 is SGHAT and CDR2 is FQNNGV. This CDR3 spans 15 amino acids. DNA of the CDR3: TGTGCCAGCAGCTTCGGGGGAGTCATCACCGGGGAGCTGTTTTTT. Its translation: CASSFGGVITGELFF. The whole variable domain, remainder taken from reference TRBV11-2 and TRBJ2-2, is EAGVAQSPRYKIIEKRQSVAFWCNPISGHATLYWYQQILGQGPKLLIQFQNNGVVDDSQLPKDRFSAERLKGVDSTLKIQPAKLEDSAVYLCASSFGGVITGELFFGEGSRLTVL.

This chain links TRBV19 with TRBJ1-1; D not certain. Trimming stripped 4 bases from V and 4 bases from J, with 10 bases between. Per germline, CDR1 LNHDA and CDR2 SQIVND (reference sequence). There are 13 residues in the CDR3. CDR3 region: CASSTVPRTEAFF. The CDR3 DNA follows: TGTGCCAGTAGTACAGTCCCCCGCACTGAAGCTTTCTTT. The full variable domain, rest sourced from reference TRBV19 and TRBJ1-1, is DGGITQSPKYLFRKEGQNVTLSCEQNLNHDAMYWYRQDPGQGLRLIYYSQIVNDFQKGDIAEGYSVSREKKESFPLTVTSAQKNPTAFYLCASSTVPRTEAFFGQGTRLTVV.

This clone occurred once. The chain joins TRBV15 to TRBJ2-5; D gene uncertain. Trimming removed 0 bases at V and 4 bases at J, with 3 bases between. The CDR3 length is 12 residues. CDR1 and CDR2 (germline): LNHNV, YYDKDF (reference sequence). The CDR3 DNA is TGTGCCACCAGCAGAGATGTAGAGACCCAGTACTTC. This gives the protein CATSRDVETQYF.

This CDR3 is CASSLVFGELFF. The CDR3 DNA reads as TGTGCCAGCAGCTTAGTCTTCGGGGAGCTGTTTTTT. The chain has TRBV7-6 and TRBJ2-2; D gene uncertain. This CDR3 region has 12 residues. Deletions cut 1 base from V and 7 bases from J, with 4 bases between. Per the germline V gene, CDR1 is SGHVS and CDR2 is FNYEAQ.

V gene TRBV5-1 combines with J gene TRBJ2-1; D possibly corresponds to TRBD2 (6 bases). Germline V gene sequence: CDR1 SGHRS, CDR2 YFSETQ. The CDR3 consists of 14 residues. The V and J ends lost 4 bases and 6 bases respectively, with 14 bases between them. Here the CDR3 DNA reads TGCGCCAGCAGCGCCGGGACTCACGTCAATGAGCAGTTCTTC. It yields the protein CASSAGTHVNEQFF.

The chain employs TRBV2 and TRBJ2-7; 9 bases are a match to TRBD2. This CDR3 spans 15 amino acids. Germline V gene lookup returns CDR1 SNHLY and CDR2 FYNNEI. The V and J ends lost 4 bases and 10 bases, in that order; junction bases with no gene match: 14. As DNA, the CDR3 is TGTGCCAGCAGTGTATTTGTGGAGACTAGCGGCCCCCAGTACTTC. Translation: CASSVFVETSGPQYF.

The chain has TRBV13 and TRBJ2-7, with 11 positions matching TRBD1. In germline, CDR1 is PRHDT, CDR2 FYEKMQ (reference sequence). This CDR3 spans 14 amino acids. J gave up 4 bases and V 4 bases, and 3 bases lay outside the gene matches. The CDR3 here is CASSWGQGEYEQYF. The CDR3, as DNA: TGTGCCAGCAGCTGGGGACAGGGGGAATACGAGCAGTACTTC.

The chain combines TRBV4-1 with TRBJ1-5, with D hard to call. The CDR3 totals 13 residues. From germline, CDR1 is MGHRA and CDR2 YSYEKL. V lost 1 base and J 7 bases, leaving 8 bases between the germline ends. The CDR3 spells CASSQVVLQPQHF. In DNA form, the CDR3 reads TGCGCCAGCAGCCAAGTTGTTTTGCAGCCCCAGCATTTT.

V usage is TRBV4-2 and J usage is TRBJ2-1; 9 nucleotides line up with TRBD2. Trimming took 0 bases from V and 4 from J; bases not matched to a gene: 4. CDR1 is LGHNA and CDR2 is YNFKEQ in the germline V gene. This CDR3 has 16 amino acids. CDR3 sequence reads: CASSQDGTSRYNEQFF. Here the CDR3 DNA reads TGTGCCAGCAGCCAAGACGGGACTAGCAGATACAATGAGCAGTTCTTC.

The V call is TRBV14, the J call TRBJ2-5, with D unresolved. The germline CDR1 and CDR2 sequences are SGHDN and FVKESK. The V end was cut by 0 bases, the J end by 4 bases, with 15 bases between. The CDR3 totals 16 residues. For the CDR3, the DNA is TGTGCCAGCAGCCAAGAAATGGCAGGCTTGGGAGAGACCCAGTACTTC. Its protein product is CASSQEMAGLGETQYF.